A single sample is the source of the 10 T cell receptor beta chains below, sequenced in a study of response to subunit inactivated influenza vaccine. From the RT-PCR reads, TCRdb called clonotypes with MiXCR, one entry per CDR3 protein. The table lists roughly 570,000 distinct CDR3 sequences, 10% to 15% of them singletons. Sample: PBMCs from blood, taken 35 to 45 days after vaccination. These receptor sequences come from a man in his fifties who received an inactivated influenza vaccine.

This rearrangement joins TRBV20-1 to TRBJ2-3; 8 positions match TRBD2. J was trimmed by 0 bases and V by 0 bases; bases with no gene match: 8. This CDR3 contains 17 residues. The germline CDR1 and CDR2 sequences are DFQATT and SNEGSKA (reference sequence). The CDR3 sequence: CSARDSPLAGSTDTQYF. The CDR3 DNA follows: TGCAGTGCTAGAGATTCCCCCTTAGCGGGAAGCACAGATACGCAGTATTTT.

This clonotype appeared a few times. The rearrangement links TRBV4-2 to TRBJ2-4, with 11 bases matching TRBD2. Germline CDR1 LGHNA, CDR2 YNFKEQ. The CDR3 is 19 amino acids. Trimming at V came to 0 bases and at J to 3 bases, leaving 10 bases not matched to a gene. CDR3 in amino acids: CASSQDPSGRLSYKNIQYF. CDR3 nucleotides: TGTGCCAGCAGCCAAGATCCTAGCGGGAGGCTAAGCTACAAAAACATTCAGTACTTC.

V is TRBV10-2 and J is TRBJ2-7, with TRBD1 identical over 8 bases. CDR1 is WSHSY and CDR2 is SAAADI in the germline V gene. The CDR3 has 17 residues. Trimming took 4 bases from V and 1 from J; bases not matched to a gene: 12. The CDR3 sequence: CASSAGTGPLGSYEQYF. In DNA, the CDR3 is TGCGCCAGCAGTGCCGGGACAGGACCCCTAGGGTCCTACGAGCAGTACTTC.

The chain is built from TRBV10-2 and TRBJ2-5, with D possibly being TRBD1 (5 bases). CDR3 length: 13 amino acids. Germline assignment: CDR1 WSHSY and CDR2 SAAADI. With 5 bases removed from V and 1 base from J, the gap between germline ends came to 8 bases. Written as DNA, the CDR3 is TGCGCCAGCAGTCGACAGACCCAAGAGACCCAGTACTTC. Translation: CASSRQTQETQYF.

The table lists this clonotype with a few counts. This rearrangement joins TRBV12-5 to TRBJ2-7, with unresolved D. In germline, CDR1 is LGHNT, CDR2 FRNRAP. This CDR3 is built from 14 residues. The V and J ends lost 0 bases and 1 base respectively, with 7 bases between them. The CDR3 DNA sequence: TGTGCTAGTGGTTTGGTCGTTATATCCTACGAGCAGTACTTC. Translating gives CASGLVVISYEQYF.

The rearrangement uses TRBV20-1 and TRBJ1-5, with a weak D call TRBD1 (6 bases). Trimming pared 6 bases from V and 9 bases from J, leaving 21 bases between. The CDR3 loop spans 14 amino acids. CDR1 and CDR2 from the germline V gene are DFQATT and SNEGSKA (reference sequence). CDR3 in amino acids: CSAQSSGANGPQHF. The CDR3 DNA follows: TGCAGTGCCCAGAGTTCAGGGGCTAACGGGCCCCAGCATTTT.

This clonotype showed up many times. The chain has TRBV27 and TRBJ2-1; D is unresolved. The V end was cut by 6 bases, the J end by 3 bases, with 12 bases between. CDR1 is MNHEY, CDR2 SMNVEV, per germline (reference sequence). The CDR3 has 14 residues. Here the CDR3 DNA reads TGTGCCAGCAGCCCGATGGACGGCTACAATGAGCAGTTCTTC. Protein: CASSPMDGYNEQFF.

This clonotype showed up just a few times. The rearrangement uses TRBV4-1 and TRBJ2-3, with D perhaps TRBD1 or TRBD2 (5 bases each). Germline V lookup: CDR1 MGHRA, CDR2 YSYEKL. This CDR3 is 15 amino acids long. Trimming removed 4 bases at V and 0 bases at J, with 11 bases between. CDR3 nucleotide sequence: TGCGCCAGCAGCCGAATGGGGGATAGCACAGATACGCAGTATTTT. Its translation is CASSRMGDSTDTQYF.

The chain employs TRBV7-9 and TRBJ2-3; 8 bases align to TRBD2. V lost 7 bases to trimming and J lost 4 bases; unmatched junction nucleotides: 13. Germline V CDR1 and CDR2: SEHNR, FQNEAQ (reference sequence). This CDR3 has 16 amino acids. The CDR3 loop is CASNLNYGGAADTQYF. CDR3 DNA: TGTGCCAGCAACTTGAATTACGGGGGGGCCGCAGATACGCAGTATTTT. The whole variable domain, filled in from reference TRBV7-9 and TRBJ2-3, reads DTGVSQNPRHKITKRGQNVTFRCDPISEHNRLYWYRQTLGQGPEFLTYFQNEAQLEKSRLLSDRFSAERPKGSFSTLEIQRTEQGDSAMYLCASNLNYGGAADTQYFGPGTRLTVL.

Many counts were recorded for this clonotype. The chain has TRBV4-3 and TRBJ1-6; D remains unclear. The V end was cut by 1 base, the J end by 5 bases, with 6 bases between. Germline V gene data show CDR1 as LGHNA and CDR2 as YSLEER. CDR3 size: 14 residues. The CDR3 region is CASSQGTHNSPLHF. The CDR3 DNA reads TGCGCCAGCAGCCAAGGAACGCATAATTCACCCCTCCACTTT.